What follows are 9 T cell receptor beta chains derived from one specimen sequenced in a study of control samples from healthy donors and cancer patients. The data were produced by immunoSEQ multiplex PCR, yet TCRdb's version contains in-frame clones alone and is incomplete. The sample includes 150,000 or so clones, 80% to 95% of them seen just once. Sequencing input: blood. These receptors all come from a man in his late teens or twenties in good health.

J is TRBJ2-7 and V is TRBV11-2; the D is unclear. V was trimmed by 5 bases and J by 1 base, leaving 18 bases between them. Per germline, CDR1 SGHAT and CDR2 FQNNGV. The CDR3 length is 16 residues. The CDR3 is CASSLGPASNSYEQYF. CDR3 nucleotides: TGTGCCAGCAGCCTAGGCCCTGCTTCTAATTCCTACGAGCAGTACTTC.

This sequence joins TRBV3-1 (or the pseudogene TRBV3-2) and TRBJ2-5; D possibly corresponds to TRBD1 (5 bases). V lost 3 bases and J 7 bases, leaving 15 bases between the germline ends. CDR1 and CDR2 from the germline V gene are LGHDT and YNNKEL (reference sequence). This CDR3 is 14 amino acids long. CDR3 in amino acids: CASSQGQGRVTQYF. The CDR3, as DNA: TGTGCCAGCAGCCAGGGGCAGGGCAGGGTGACCCAGTACTTC.

This clone showed up just a few times. The chain links TRBV6-5 to TRBJ2-7; D is perhaps TRBD1 (6 bases). Germline CDR1 and CDR2: MNHEY and SVGAGI. The CDR3 is made up of 15 amino acids. V was shortened by 6 bases and J by 4 bases, with 19 bases between the two germline ends. The chain's CDR3 is CASRVRKGVMYEQYF. The CDR3 DNA reads as TGTGCCAGCAGGGTACGGAAGGGGGTAATGTACGAGCAGTACTTC.

The chain combines TRBV6-2 or TRBV6-3 with TRBJ2-5, with 8 bases matching TRBD2. This CDR3 comprises 15 residues. Trimming at V came to 6 bases and at J to 1 base, leaving 7 bases not matched to a gene. Germline assignment: CDR1 MNHEY and CDR2 SVGEGT. CDR3 in amino acids: CASSLSGKPQETQYF. The CDR3 DNA is TGTGCCAGCAGCCTTAGCGGGAAACCCCAAGAGACCCAGTACTTC.

V gene TRBV19 combines with J gene TRBJ2-7; 7 positions agree with TRBD2. V lost 4 bases to trimming and J lost 1 base; unmatched junction nucleotides: 4. Per the germline V gene, CDR1 is LNHDA and CDR2 is SQIVND (reference sequence). The CDR3 consists of 14 residues. The CDR3 sequence: CASSSGRGSYEQYF. For the CDR3, the DNA is TGTGCCAGTAGTAGCGGGAGAGGATCCTACGAGCAGTACTTC.

This chain joins TRBV4-2 and TRBJ2-5; D tentatively reads TRBD1 or TRBD2 (6 bases each). CDR3 size: 15 residues. Germline lookup yields CDR1 LGHNA and CDR2 YNFKEQ. V was pared by 1 base and J by 1 base, with 10 bases between. CDR3 residues: CASSQGGAGQETQYF. For the CDR3, the DNA is TGTGCCAGCAGCCAAGGGGGGGCAGGCCAAGAGACCCAGTACTTC.

The rearrangement uses TRBV27 and TRBJ2-3; D gene ambiguous. The CDR3 consists of 13 residues. V lost 5 bases to trimming and J lost 2 bases, with 8 bases between them. CDR1 and CDR2 from the germline V gene are MNHEY and SMNVEV (reference sequence). The CDR3 DNA is TGTGCCAGCAGTCCCTTCTTCACAGATACGCAGTATTTT. This codes for CASSPFFTDTQYF.

The chain uses TRBV5-1 and TRBJ2-7; 8 bases are a match to TRBD2. Germline V gene lookup returns CDR1 SGHRS and CDR2 YFSETQ. Unmatched junction bases numbered 5, after V lost 5 bases and J lost 7 bases. This CDR3 comprises 12 residues. CDR3 coding DNA: TGCGCCAGCAGGGCGGGAGGCGGGGAGCAGTACTTC. This gives the protein CASRAGGGEQYF.

CDR3 bases: TGTGCCACCAGGCCGGCGGGGTCTGACAATCAGCCCCAGCATTTT. Protein product: CATRPAGSDNQPQHF. The V gene is TRBV24-1, the J gene TRBJ1-5; D call uncertain. This CDR3 comprises 15 residues. V lost 7 bases to trimming and J lost 3 bases, with 15 bases between them. Germline lookup yields CDR1 KGHDR and CDR2 SFDVKD.